Presented here are 31 T cell receptor beta chains from one specimen sequenced in a study of blood T cell repertoires in COVID-19. Clones were sequenced by immunoSEQ multiplex PCR, and TCRdb holds only the in-frame ones, with some missing. The sample lists 100,000 to 150,000 clones; 70% to 90% were seen once. Sample: peripheral blood. These receptors all stem from a woman aged 45-65 years with acute or convalescent COVID-19.

The table lists this clone with a count of one. The chain combines TRBV27 with TRBJ2-5; a possible D gene is TRBD2 (6 bases). V was cut by 3 bases and J by 1 base, with 12 bases left in between. The V gene's germline CDR1 is MNHEY and CDR2 SMNVEV (reference sequence). The CDR3 has 15 amino acids. The CDR3 DNA reads TGTGCCAGCAGTTTCAGCGGACTATCCCAAGAGACCCAGTACTTC. Protein product: CASSFSGLSQETQYF.

The genes are TRBV7-2 and TRBJ2-2; 7 nucleotides align to TRBD1. This CDR3 comprises 16 residues. V was clipped by 7 bases and J by 0 bases; unmatched bases: 8. Germline assignment: CDR1 SGHTA and CDR2 FQGNSA. CDR3 sequence: CASNPGGSANTGELFF. Here the CDR3 DNA reads TGTGCCAGCAACCCAGGGGGATCCGCGAACACCGGGGAGCTGTTTTTT. The full variable domain, with the rest looked up from reference TRBV7-2 and TRBJ2-2, is GAGVSQSPSNKVTEKGKDVELRCDPISGHTALYWYRQSLGQGLEFLIYFQGNSAPDKSGLPSDRFSAERTGGSVSTLTIQRTQQEDSAVYLCASNPGGSANTGELFFGEGSRLTVL.

In this sample, this clone turned up a few times. This chain connects TRBV9 to TRBJ2-3; 7 bases fit TRBD2. Germline CDR1 SGDLS, CDR2 YYNGEE. Germline trimming cut 0 bases from V and 4 bases from J; bases unmatched to any gene: 5. The CDR3 covers 15 residues. The CDR3: CASSVVVAGADTQYF. The CDR3 nucleotides read TGTGCCAGCAGCGTAGTGGTAGCGGGCGCAGATACGCAGTATTTT.

This clone showed up just a few times. V is TRBV27 and J is TRBJ1-5; a weak D match, TRBD1 (5 bases). The V gene's germline CDR1 is MNHEY and CDR2 SMNVEV (reference sequence). Trimming left V 5 bases short and J 3 bases short, with 11 bases between. CDR3 length: 14 residues. CDR3 in DNA: TGTGCCAGCAGTCTCCGACAGAACAATCAGCCCCAGCATTTT. This codes for CASSLRQNNQPQHF.

The genes are TRBV5-1 and TRBJ2-2; D is unclear. The V end was cut by 4 bases, the J end by 1 base, with 11 bases between. The CDR3 length is 15 residues. Germline values: CDR1 SGHRS, CDR2 YFSETQ. For the CDR3, the DNA is TGCGCCAGCAGCCAGCCCCTAGGGAACACCGGGGAGCTGTTTTTT. Translating it yields CASSQPLGNTGELFF.

About this clone: The junction shows a germline mismatch at one end, possibly a read error. The chain couples TRBV6-1 to TRBJ1-2, with a weak D call TRBD1 (5 bases). Germline values: CDR1 MNHNS, CDR2 SASEGT. The CDR3 is 12 amino acids. The CDR3 here is CASSEAERGLCF. CDR3 DNA sequence: TGTGCCAGCAGTGAAGCGGAGAGGGGACTTTGTTTC.

The chain has TRBV19 and TRBJ2-4; 13 nucleotides align to TRBD2. CDR3 length: 18 amino acids. CDR1 is LNHDA and CDR2 is SQIVND in the germline V gene (reference sequence). Trimming cost V 0 bases and J 6 bases; bases outside gene matches: 8. CDR3 nucleotides: TGTGCCAGTAGTATAGATCGGACTAGCGGGAGTAGTTTAAACATTCAGTACTTC. As protein: CASSIDRTSGSSLNIQYF.

The V and J genes are TRBV20-1 and TRBJ2-3; a weak D match, TRBD2 (6 bases). CDR3 size: 19 residues. The V end was cut by 3 bases, the J end by 1 base, with 26 bases between. CDR1 and CDR2 from the germline V gene are DFQATT and SNEGSKA (reference sequence). DNA of the CDR3: TGCAGTGCTAGTTCCCCGGGACTGAATCGTAGAGGGGGCACAGATACGCAGTATTTT. This sequence encodes CSASSPGLNRRGGTDTQYF.

V is TRBV4-1 and J is TRBJ2-7; TRBD2 aligns across 10 bases. V was pared by 0 bases and J by 0 bases, with 8 bases of the junction left unmatched. The CDR3 length is 18 residues. CDR1 is MGHRA and CDR2 is YSYEKL in the germline V gene. The CDR3 sequence: CASSQDSLAGVLSYEQYF. The CDR3, as DNA: TGCGCCAGCAGCCAAGATAGCCTAGCGGGAGTACTCTCCTACGAGCAGTACTTC.

The V call is TRBV2, the J call TRBJ2-2, with 8 bases identical to TRBD1. There are 15 residues in the CDR3. V shed 2 bases and J 6 bases; nucleotides not matched to a gene: 5. The germline V gene encodes CDR1 SNHLY and CDR2 FYNNEI. The CDR3 region has the DNA TGTGCCAGCAGTGAAACACAGGGACAGGCCGGGGAGCTGTTTTTT. This encodes CASSETQGQAGELFF.

The chain joins TRBV5-5 to TRBJ1-6; 9 bases fit TRBD1. Germline CDR1 and CDR2: SGHKS and YYEKEE (reference sequence). CDR3 length: 13 amino acids. The V gene end was trimmed by 4 bases and the J gene end by 7 bases; junction bases not matched to a gene: 0. Written as DNA, the CDR3 is TGTGCCAGCAGCGGGACAGGGAATTCACCCCTCCACTTT. Translation gives CASSGTGNSPLHF.

This chain connects TRBV20-1 to TRBJ2-1; TRBD2 might be the D (6 bases). V shed 3 bases and J shed 5 bases, with 17 bases lying between them. CDR1 DFQATT and CDR2 SNEGSKA come from the germline V gene (reference sequence). This CDR3 contains 15 residues. The DNA for the CDR3 is TGCAGTGCTAGTCTCACTAGCTCTGGGAACAATGAGCAGTTCTTC. Translation gives CSASLTSSGNNEQFF.

This clone was counted only a few times. The chain couples TRBV18 to TRBJ2-3; 7 bases align to TRBD1. Trimming removed 6 bases from V and 0 bases from J; junction bases left unmatched: 6. Germline assignment: CDR1 KGHSH and CDR2 LQKENI. The length of the CDR3 is 15 residues. Here the CDR3 DNA reads TGTGCCAGCTCGGTGACAGGGCTTAGCACAGATACGCAGTATTTT. Translating it yields CASSVTGLSTDTQYF.

The chain employs TRBV7-9 and TRBJ2-7; the match to TRBD2 covers 13 bases. V lost 4 bases, J lost 2 bases, and 2 bases stayed unmatched. Germline CDR1 reads SEHNR; CDR2 reads FQNEAQ (reference sequence). The CDR3 spans 15 residues. The DNA of the CDR3 is TGTGCCAGCAGCTGGGGGACTAGCGGGACCTACGAGCAGTACTTC. It translates to CASSWGTSGTYEQYF.

The chain employs TRBV12-3 or TRBV12-4 and TRBJ1-2, with D possibly being TRBD1 (5 bases). The V and J ends lost 4 bases and 8 bases respectively, with 14 bases between them. This CDR3 spans 13 amino acids. DNA for the CDR3: TGTGCCAGCAGTTCCCCGCGGGGGTACGGCTACACCTTC. It is translated as CASSSPRGYGYTF.

The rearrangement links TRBV6-5 to TRBJ1-5; 10 nucleotides line up with TRBD1. J was trimmed by 4 bases and V by 6 bases; bases with no gene match: 6. In germline, CDR1 is MNHEY, CDR2 SVGAGI. The CDR3 is 15 amino acids. Written as DNA, the CDR3 is TGTGCCAGCAGCCGGGACAGGGGATTAAATCAGCCCCAGCATTTT. Its translation is CASSRDRGLNQPQHF.

The gene calls are TRBV18 and TRBJ2-1; possibly TRBD2 for D (6 bases). Germline CDR1 reads KGHSH; CDR2 reads LQKENI. Trimming stripped 2 bases from V and 3 bases from J, with 14 bases between. The CDR3 sequence is 16 residues long. As DNA, the CDR3 is TGTGCCAGCTCACCAAGTAAGGGTAGCGGCTACAATGAGCAGTTCTTC. Encoded protein: CASSPSKGSGYNEQFF.

The rearrangement joins TRBV6-5 to TRBJ1-1; D call uncertain. In germline, CDR1 is MNHEY, CDR2 SVGAGI. V lost 5 bases and J lost 2, with 12 bases in between. This CDR3 spans 14 amino acids. The CDR3 reads CASSQRVRNTEAFF. CDR3 nucleotide sequence: TGTGCCAGCAGTCAAAGAGTCCGCAACACTGAAGCTTTCTTT.

This chain connects TRBV2 to TRBJ2-2; TRBD1 matches at 8 bases. The junction had 8 bases not matched to a gene; V was cut back by 10 bases and J by 1 base. CDR1 and CDR2 from the germline V gene are SNHLY and FYNNEI. The CDR3 runs 15 residues. CDR3 loop: CAIGTGGMNTGELFF. The CDR3 coding sequence is TGTGCCATCGGGACAGGCGGAATGAACACCGGGGAGCTGTTTTTT.

The chain is built from TRBV18 and TRBJ2-3; 7 bases map to TRBD1. The CDR3 length is 15 residues. Germline values: CDR1 KGHSH, CDR2 LQKENI. Trimming at V came to 3 bases and at J to 7 bases, leaving 10 bases not matched to a gene. CDR3 bases: TGTGCCAGCTCACCCCCACAGGGGAAGGAAAATACGCAGTATTTT. Translating gives CASSPPQGKENTQYF.

This chain links TRBV5-1 with TRBJ1-1, with unresolved D. The CDR3 consists of 13 residues. Deletions cut 0 bases from V and 7 bases from J, with 10 bases between. The germline CDR1 and CDR2 sequences are SGHRS and YFSETQ. The CDR3 bases are TGCGCCAGCAGCTTGGCCGATGCAGGTGAAGCTTTCTTT. It yields the protein CASSLADAGEAFF.

V is TRBV19 and J is TRBJ2-3; no definite D call. Trimming pared 3 bases from V and 0 bases from J, leaving 7 bases between. Germline CDR1 is LNHDA and CDR2 is SQIVND (reference sequence). This CDR3 region has 14 residues. CDR3 sequence (DNA): TGTGCCAGTAGTATCGGTTTTAGCACAGATACGCAGTATTTT. As protein: CASSIGFSTDTQYF.

This clone was picked up a small number of times. This specimen includes other DNA sequences encoding the same CDR3. V is TRBV18 and J is TRBJ1-4, with TRBD1 matching over 7 bases. Germline CDR1 is KGHSH and CDR2 is LQKENI. The length of the CDR3 is 14 residues. J was trimmed by 8 bases and V by 2 bases; bases with no gene match: 5. The CDR3 region has the DNA TGTGCCAGCTCACCAAACAGGGGATTCGAAAAACTGTTTTTT. Protein: CASSPNRGFEKLFF. Filled out from reference TRBV18 and TRBJ1-4, the complete variable domain reads NAGVMQNPRHLVRRRGQEARLRCSPMKGHSHVYWYRQLPEEGLKFMVYLQKENIIDESGMPKERFSAEFPKEGPSILRIQQVVRGDSAAYFCASSPNRGFEKLFFGSGTQLSVL.

The V gene is TRBV28, the J gene TRBJ2-1, with D possibly being TRBD2 (5 bases). V gave up 2 bases and J gave up 8 bases, with 7 bases separating them. This CDR3 contains 12 residues. The germline V gene encodes CDR1 MDHEN and CDR2 SYDVKM. CDR3 DNA sequence: TGTGCCAGCAGTTTAACGGGGTATGAGCAGTTCTTC. It is translated as CASSLTGYEQFF.

J is TRBJ1-1 and V is TRBV7-8, with TRBD1 matching 7 bases. Germline values: CDR1 SGHVS, CDR2 FQNEAQ. Trimming removed 2 bases from V and 3 bases from J; junction bases left unmatched: 6. The CDR3 totals 15 residues. The CDR3 region is CASSLRGTGDTEAFF. The DNA for the CDR3 is TGTGCCAGCAGCTTAAGGGGAACAGGGGACACTGAAGCTTTCTTT. Drawing the rest from reference TRBV7-8 and TRBJ1-1, the complete variable domain is GAGVSQSPRYKVAKRGQDVALRCDPISGHVSLFWYQQALGQGPEFLTYFQNEAQLDKSGLPSDRFFAERPEGSVSTLKIQRTQQEDSAVYLCASSLRGTGDTEAFFGQGTRLTVV.

This clone was detected only once. The genes are TRBV5-1 and TRBJ2-7; the match to TRBD1 covers 7 bases. CDR3 size: 16 residues. Losses at the gene ends were 4 bases for V and 2 bases for J; bases not matched to a gene: 12. Germline-derived CDR1 and CDR2 are SGHRS and YFSETQ. The CDR3 reads CASSGGPSGTAYEQYF. The CDR3 region has the DNA TGCGCCAGCAGCGGTGGGCCCTCCGGGACAGCCTACGAGCAGTACTTC.

J is TRBJ2-4 and V is TRBV13, with 10 bases matching TRBD1. Germline V CDR1 and CDR2: PRHDT, FYEKMQ (reference sequence). V lost 5 bases and J lost 4; bases outside the gene matches: 8. CDR3 size: 16 residues. The CDR3 DNA sequence: TGTGCCAGCAGCGCCTCGACAGGGGGCCCTAAAAACATTCAGTACTTC. Translated, it gives CASSASTGGPKNIQYF. The full variable domain, with the rest looked up from reference TRBV13 and TRBJ2-4, is AAGVIQSPRHLIKEKRETATLKCYPIPRHDTVYWYQQGPGQDPQFLISFYEKMQSDKGSIPDRFSAQQFSDYHSELNMSSLELGDSALYFCASSASTGGPKNIQYFGAGTRLSVL.

The chain is built from TRBV18 and TRBJ2-2, with no clear D. The CDR3 is 14 residues long. Between the trimmed V and J ends, which lost 3 bases and 4 bases, there was a span of 9 bases. Per the germline V gene, CDR1 is KGHSH and CDR2 is LQKENI. The CDR3, as DNA: TGTGCCAGCTCACCGATGACATCCACCGGGGAGCTGTTTTTT. Protein product: CASSPMTSTGELFF.

The chain links TRBV18 to TRBJ1-2, with no clear D. From germline, CDR1 is KGHSH and CDR2 LQKENI. This CDR3 spans 13 amino acids. V was shortened by 2 bases and J by 5 bases, with 9 bases between the two germline ends. In DNA form, the CDR3 reads TGTGCCAGCTCACCAGGGGAGGGATATGGCTACACCTTC. This encodes CASSPGEGYGYTF.

V usage is TRBV4-1 and J usage is TRBJ2-1; no clear D gene. From germline, CDR1 is MGHRA and CDR2 YSYEKL. Trimming cost V 4 bases and J 0 bases, with 10 bases left between them. There are 15 residues in the CDR3. The CDR3 reads CASSPHHISYNEQFF. The DNA of the CDR3 is TGCGCCAGCAGCCCTCATCACATCTCCTACAATGAGCAGTTCTTC.

This chain uses TRBV5-4 with TRBJ2-3; the D gene is possibly TRBD2 (6 bases). V lost 5 bases, J lost 2 bases, and 12 bases lay in between. The CDR3 is 14 residues long. The V gene's germline CDR1 is SGHNT and CDR2 YYREEE (reference sequence). The CDR3: CASSERAYTDTQYF. The CDR3 DNA follows: TGTGCCAGCAGTGAGCGGGCCTACACAGATACGCAGTATTTT.